These 31 T cell receptor beta chains originate from one sample sequenced in a study of post-analysis software for immune sequencing data. What these receptors recognize is not known. Regarding the study as a whole: Patients showed TRBV5-6, TRBV5-1 and TRBV20-1 among five TRBV segments more frequent than in controls.

The library was made from cDNA and included unique molecular identifiers. TCRdb independently ran MiXCR on the PCR reads; one entry per CDR3 protein. The top ten hold 1.5% of the sample, which has 170,000 or so distinct CDR3 sequences, 25% to 35% seen once. The material sequenced was blood. The receptors come from a girl aged 10 to 17 with multiple sclerosis.

The sample holds a few counts of this clonotype. The CDR3, as DNA: TGCGCCAGCAGCCAAGAAACTGAAGCTTTCTTT. It translates to CASSQETEAFF. The chain uses TRBV4-1 and TRBJ1-1; D not certain. The CDR3 length is 11 residues. The V end lost 0 bases, the J end lost 5 bases, and 1 base lay between the germline ends. Germline values: CDR1 MGHRA, CDR2 YSYEKL.

The chain links TRBV20-1 to TRBJ2-7; D is ambiguous. CDR3 length: 13 amino acids. V lost 0 bases and J 7 bases, leaving 13 bases between the germline ends. Looked up from germline, CDR1 is DFQATT and CDR2 is SNEGSKA (reference sequence). CDR3 in DNA: TGCAGTGCTAGAGATCCGGGTGCCTTGGAGCAGTACTTC. This codes for CSARDPGALEQYF.

This clonotype was seen ten or more times. The genes are TRBV7-2 and TRBJ2-7; D is ambiguous. The ends were cut back, 2 bases at V and 4 bases at J, with 3 bases in the middle. The CDR3 is 11 amino acids. The germline V gene has CDR1 SGHTA and CDR2 FQGNSA. In nucleotides, the CDR3 is TGTGCCAGCAGCTTAATTTACGAGCAGTACTTC. Translating gives CASSLIYEQYF.

About this clonotype: A much more abundant neighbour one base away suggests this may be a read error. This chain links TRBV12-3 or TRBV12-4 with TRBJ2-1, with 7 positions matching TRBD1. The CDR3 sequence is 15 residues long. CDR3 protein: CASSRQGLSYDEQFF. The CDR3 coding sequence is TGTGCCAGCAGTCGACAGGGTTTATCCTACGATGAGCAGTTCTTC.

This clonotype has a count of ten or more. The V call is TRBV12-3 or TRBV12-4, the J call TRBJ2-3, with D uncertain. This CDR3 spans 16 amino acids. V lost 5 bases and J lost 0, with 15 bases in between. The CDR3 loop is CASSLPGRPSTDTQYF. CDR3 coding DNA: TGTGCCAGCAGTCTCCCTGGGCGGCCTAGCACAGATACGCAGTATTTT.

The table lists this clonotype with many counts. The V call is TRBV9, the J call TRBJ1-2; tentative D call: TRBD1 (6 bases). The length of the CDR3 is 13 residues. Per germline, CDR1 SGDLS and CDR2 YYNGEE. The ends were cut back, 0 bases at V and 8 bases at J, with 11 bases in the middle. The CDR3 region is CASSVDGGQGYTF. The CDR3 coding sequence is TGTGCCAGCAGCGTAGACGGGGGGCAGGGCTACACCTTC.

A remark on this clonotype: A much larger clone lies a single base off, so this may be a read error. This chain joins TRBV5-1 and TRBJ2-1; D remains ambiguous. CDR3 length equals 15 residues. Trimming removed 4 bases at V and 7 bases at J, with 18 bases between. Germline V gene lookup returns CDR1 SGHRS and CDR2 YFSETQ. The CDR3 DNA follows: TGCGCCAGCAGCCCCCTCGGCCGGAGATCAAATGAGCAGTTCTTC. It specifies CASSPLGRRSNEQFF.

V gene TRBV3-1 combines with J gene TRBJ2-5; 10 nucleotides match TRBD2. The CDR3 runs 15 residues. Germline V gene data show CDR1 as LGHDT and CDR2 as YNNKEL (reference sequence). V was pared by 3 bases and J by 11 bases, with 12 bases of the junction left unmatched. CDR3 bases: TGTGCCAGCAGCCAGGTAGTGGGGCTAGCGGGAGAGCAGTACTTC. Amino acids: CASSQVVGLAGEQYF.

The table lists this clonotype with a few counts. The junction departs from germline at one end; a sequencing error may be responsible. The chain links TRBV7-7 to TRBJ2-2, with D possibly matching TRBD2 (5 bases). The CDR3 extends over 15 amino acids. CDR1 is SSHAT, CDR2 FNYEAQ, per germline (reference sequence). The CDR3 reads CASSLGGRESGELFF. The DNA for the CDR3 is TGTGCTAGCAGCCTCGGTGGGAGAGAAAGCGGGGAGCTGTTTTTT.

This clonotype was recorded at least ten times. The J gene is TRBJ2-5, the V gene TRBV7-9, with 9 bases fitting TRBD2. This CDR3 contains 16 residues. Trimming cost V 5 bases and J 1 base; bases outside gene matches: 8. Per germline, CDR1 SEHNR and CDR2 FQNEAQ (reference sequence). Here the CDR3 reads CASSQKRGAPQETQYF. CDR3 DNA sequence: TGTGCCAGCAGCCAAAAGCGGGGGGCACCCCAAGAGACCCAGTACTTC.

In its sample, this clonotype was seen a few times. The chain uses TRBV7-8 and TRBJ2-5; D might be TRBD1 (6 bases). Between the trimmed V and J ends, which lost 5 bases and 4 bases, there was a span of 17 bases. The CDR3 covers 15 residues. CDR1 is SGHVS and CDR2 is FQNEAQ in the germline V gene. The CDR3 loop reads CASSTDRPKRETQYF. DNA for the CDR3: TGTGCCAGCAGCACCGACAGGCCAAAGCGAGAGACCCAGTACTTC.

This chain links TRBV28 with TRBJ1-2; D call uncertain. The CDR3 spans 13 residues. Germline values: CDR1 MDHEN, CDR2 SYDVKM. V dropped 2 bases and J dropped 8 bases, with 12 bases sitting between them. The CDR3 region is CASSLAGIGGYTF. The CDR3, as DNA: TGTGCCAGCAGTTTAGCGGGGATTGGAGGCTACACCTTC.

V and J are TRBV5-1 and TRBJ1-2; D gene uncertain. Per germline, CDR1 SGHRS and CDR2 YFSETQ. Trimming cost V 3 bases and J 3 bases, with 27 bases left between them. The CDR3 is 19 residues long. This CDR3 reads CASSSPVIPEVTEDYGYTF. For the CDR3, the DNA is TGCGCCAGCAGCTCGCCCGTGATTCCGGAGGTGACTGAGGACTATGGCTACACCTTC.

This clonotype has only one observation. This clone may be a read error of a much larger clone one base away. The V gene is TRBV12-3 or TRBV12-4, the J gene TRBJ2-7; TRBD2 matches at 10 bases. Unmatched junction bases numbered 7, after V lost 6 bases and J lost 2 bases. The CDR3 length is 15 residues. This chain's CDR3 is CASSLRLAGPYEQYF. CDR3 coding DNA: TGTGCCAGCAGCCTTAGACTAGCGGGCCCCTACGAGCAGTACTTC.

Remarks on this clonotype: A read error is possible here, since a much larger clone lies one base away. The genes are TRBV12-3 or TRBV12-4 and TRBJ2-3; 8 bases align to TRBD2. The CDR3 consists of 14 residues. The CDR3 loop reads CASSFGLASDMQYF. CDR3 nucleotide sequence: TGTGCCAGCAGTTTCGGACTAGCCTCAGATATGCAGTATTTT.

This clonotype was detected a few times. The chain employs TRBV7-3 and TRBJ2-5; TRBD2 matches 7 bases. Germline V lookup: CDR1 SGHTA, CDR2 FQGTGA. V lost 2 bases and J lost 11; bases outside the gene matches: 8. The CDR3 spans 13 residues. The CDR3 DNA reads as TGTGCCAGCAGCTTAGGCGGGGAGGGTGAGCAGTACTTC. Its protein product is CASSLGGEGEQYF.

On this clonotype itself: Since a much larger clone is just one base distant, this may be a read error. This sequence joins TRBV5-6 and TRBJ1-2; no firm D call. CDR3 length equals 12 residues. Germline V CDR1 and CDR2: SGHDT, YYEEEE. The CDR3 spells CASNLSSYGYTF. The CDR3, as DNA: TGTGCCAGCAACTTGTCAAGCTATGGCTACACCTTC. Full variable domain (rest looked up from reference TRBV5-6 and TRBJ1-2): DAGVTQSPTHLIKTRGQQVTLRCSPKSGHDTVSWYQQALGQGPQFIFQYYEEEERQRGNFPDRFSGHQFPNYSSELNVNALLLGDSALYLCASNLSSYGYTFGSGTRLTVV.

This chain joins TRBV28 and TRBJ2-1, with D perhaps TRBD2 (5 bases). The V end lost 3 bases, the J end lost 8 bases, and 14 bases lay between the germline ends. The germline V gene has CDR1 MDHEN and CDR2 SYDVKM. CDR3 size: 14 residues. The CDR3 DNA follows: TGTGCCAGCAGTTTTGCTGGCGGGTCCTATGAGCAGTTCTTC. Its protein product is CASSFAGGSYEQFF.

This clonotype was detected a few times. V and J are TRBV20-1 and TRBJ1-4; D remains unclear. Trimming took 0 bases from V and 5 from J, leaving 7 bases between them. Per the germline V gene, CDR1 is DFQATT and CDR2 is SNEGSKA (reference sequence). This CDR3 is 13 amino acids long. The CDR3 region is CSARDDENEKLFF. The CDR3 DNA follows: TGCAGTGCTAGAGACGATGAAAATGAAAAACTGTTTTTT.

The genes are TRBV5-1 and TRBJ1-2, with 8 bases lining up with TRBD1. The CDR3 contains 13 residues. The J segment lost 2 bases and the V segment lost 6 bases, leaving 3 bases of the junction unmatched. Germline loops: CDR1 SGHRS, CDR2 YFSETQ. CDR3 in amino acids: CASTGQGNYGYTF. CDR3 bases: TGCGCCAGCACCGGACAGGGCAACTATGGCTACACCTTC.

On this clonotype itself: The junction and the germline gene differ at one end; a read error may be behind it. V usage is TRBV27 and J usage is TRBJ2-1; 10 nucleotides line up with TRBD2. This CDR3 has 18 residues. The germline V gene encodes CDR1 MNHEY and CDR2 SMNVEV (reference sequence). CDR3 sequence reads: CAGSLNPGSGRAGGEQFF. For the CDR3, the DNA is TGTGCCGGCAGTTTAAACCCTGGAAGCGGGAGGGCCGGGGGTGAGCAGTTCTTC.

This clonotype was found a few times. The chain couples TRBV24-1 to TRBJ2-3; maybe TRBD2 (8 bases). Germline V gives CDR1 KGHDR, CDR2 SFDVKD. This CDR3 spans 17 amino acids. The germline V and J ends were trimmed by 4 bases and 5 bases, with 21 bases remaining between them. The CDR3 nucleotides are TGTGCCACCAGTGACGGGACTAGGGGGCCTCGGGTAGATACGCAGTATTTT. Amino acids: CATSDGTRGPRVDTQYF.

Note on this clonotype: A much larger clone lies one base from this, so it may be a read error. The gene calls are TRBV29-1 and TRBJ2-3; D tentatively fits TRBD1 or TRBD2 (7 bases each). CDR3 length equals 13 residues. The germline V gene encodes CDR1 SQVTM and CDR2 ANQGSEA. CDR3 protein: CSVELGGTDTRYF. The CDR3 DNA follows: TGCAGCGTTGAGCTCGGGGGGACAGATACGCGGTATTTT.

This clonotype has at least ten counts. The CDR3 nucleotides read TGTGCCAGCAGCCAAGGGAAGGGCGAGCAGTTCTTC. Translation gives CASSQGKGEQFF. V usage is TRBV3-1 and J usage is TRBJ2-1; D gene ambiguous. Trimming cost V 1 base and J 10 bases, with 8 bases left between them. The CDR3 runs to 12 residues. From germline, CDR1 is LGHDT and CDR2 YNNKEL (reference sequence).

This clonotype occurred a few times. This rearrangement joins TRBV5-1 to TRBJ2-3; 8 nucleotides match TRBD1. J was trimmed by 2 bases and V by 6 bases; bases with no gene match: 8. Germline-derived CDR1 and CDR2 are SGHRS and YFSETQ. The CDR3 loop spans 15 amino acids. The CDR3 loop reads CASMGDRRPTDTQYF. Written as DNA, the CDR3 is TGCGCCAGCATGGGGGACAGGCGACCCACAGATACGCAGTATTTT.

Comment on this clonotype: The germline gene is not matched at one end of the junction; a read error may be the cause. The chain couples TRBV12-3 or TRBV12-4 to TRBJ1-2, with D unclear. The CDR3 extends over 15 amino acids. CDR3 nucleotide sequence: TGTGCCAGCAGCCTCCCGGACCTCCATCGCTATGACTACACCTTC. Translation gives CASSLPDLHRYDYTF.

The sample holds one count of this clonotype. V and J are TRBV5-5 and TRBJ2-7; D is undetermined. The germline CDR1 and CDR2 sequences are SGHKS and YYEKEE (reference sequence). CDR3 length: 15 residues. Trimming pared 5 bases from V and 7 bases from J, leaving 22 bases between. The CDR3 sequence: CASSYVIWGGNEQYF. CDR3 bases: TGTGCCAGCAGTTATGTTATCTGGGGTGGGAATGAGCAGTACTTC.

For this clonotype: A much larger clone lies one base from this, so it may be a read error. The rearrangement uses TRBV7-7 and TRBJ2-1, with TRBD2 as a possible D gene (5 bases). Germline CDR1 is SSHAT and CDR2 is FNYEAQ (reference sequence). Trimming stripped 5 bases from V and 5 bases from J, with 16 bases between. The CDR3 has 15 amino acids. The CDR3 bases are TGTGCCAGCAGCCGCCAGTGGGGAGAGAACAATGAGCAGTTCTTC. Amino acids: CASSRQWGENNEQFF.

This clonotype was seen more than once but under ten times. The chain uses TRBV19 and TRBJ1-5, with D maybe TRBD1 (6 bases). Germline values: CDR1 LNHDA, CDR2 SQIVND (reference sequence). The CDR3 contains 13 residues. V was clipped by 5 bases and J by 3 bases, with 8 bases between them. CDR3 DNA sequence: TGTGCCAGTAGTCGGGGGGCCAATCAGCCCCAGCATTTT. Protein: CASSRGANQPQHF.

To note about this clonotype: A read error is possible here, since a much larger clone lies one base away. The chain carries TRBV4-2 and TRBJ2-3; TRBD1 aligns across 7 bases. The CDR3 is 14 residues long. Germline CDR1 is LGHNA and CDR2 is YNFKEQ. The DNA for the CDR3 is TGTGCCAACAGCAACAGGGGTGAAGTAGATACGCAGTATTTT. Amino acid sequence: CANSNRGEVDTQYF.

Worth noting for this clonotype: One end of the junction fails to match germline, which may point to a read error. The rearrangement joins TRBV28 to TRBJ2-7, with D hard to call. The germline CDR1 and CDR2 sequences are MDHEN and SYDVKM. The CDR3 runs to 14 residues. As DNA, the CDR3 is TGTACCAGCAGTATCCCAACGGTAGGCTACGAGCAGTACTTC. This sequence encodes CTSSIPTVGYEQYF.